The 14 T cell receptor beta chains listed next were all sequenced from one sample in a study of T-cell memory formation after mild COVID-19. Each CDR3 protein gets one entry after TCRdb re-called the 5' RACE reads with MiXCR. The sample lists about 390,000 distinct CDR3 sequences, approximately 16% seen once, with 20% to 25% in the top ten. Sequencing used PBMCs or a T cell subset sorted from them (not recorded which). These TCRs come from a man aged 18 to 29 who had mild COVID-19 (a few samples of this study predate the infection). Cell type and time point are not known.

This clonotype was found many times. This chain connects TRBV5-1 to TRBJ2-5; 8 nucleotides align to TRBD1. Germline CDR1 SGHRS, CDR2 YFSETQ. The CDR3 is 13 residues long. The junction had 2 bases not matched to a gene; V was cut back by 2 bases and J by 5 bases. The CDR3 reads CASSFTGGETQYF. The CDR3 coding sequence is TGCGCCAGCAGCTTCACAGGGGGGGAGACCCAGTACTTC.

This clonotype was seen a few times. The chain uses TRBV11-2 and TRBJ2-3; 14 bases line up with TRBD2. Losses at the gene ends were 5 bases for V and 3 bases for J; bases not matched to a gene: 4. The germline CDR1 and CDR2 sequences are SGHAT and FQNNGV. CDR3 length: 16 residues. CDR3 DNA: TGTGCCAGCAGCAGACTAGCGGGGGGGATAACAGATACGCAGTATTTT. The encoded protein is CASSRLAGGITDTQYF.

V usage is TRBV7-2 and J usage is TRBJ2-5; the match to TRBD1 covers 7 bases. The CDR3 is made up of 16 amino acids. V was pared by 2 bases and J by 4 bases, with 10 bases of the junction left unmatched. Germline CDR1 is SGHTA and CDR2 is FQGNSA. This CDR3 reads CASSLWGQISVETQYF. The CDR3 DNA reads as TGTGCCAGCAGCTTATGGGGACAGATCTCCGTAGAGACCCAGTACTTC. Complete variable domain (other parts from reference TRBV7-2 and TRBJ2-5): GAGVSQSPSNKVTEKGKDVELRCDPISGHTALYWYRQSLGQGLEFLIYFQGNSAPDKSGLPSDRFSAERTGGSVSTLTIQRTQQEDSAVYLCASSLWGQISVETQYFGPGTRLLVL.

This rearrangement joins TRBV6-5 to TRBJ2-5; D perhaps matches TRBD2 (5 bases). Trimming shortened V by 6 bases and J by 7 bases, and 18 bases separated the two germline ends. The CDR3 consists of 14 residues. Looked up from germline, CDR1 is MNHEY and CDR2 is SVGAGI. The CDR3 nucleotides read TGTGCCAGCAGCGCCGGGCGCGGAGGTGTGACCCAGTACTTC. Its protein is CASSAGRGGVTQYF.

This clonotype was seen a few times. Here the CDR3 DNA reads TGTGCCAGCAGCCAGTCCCTAGCGGGGGTCTCGTTCTTC. Translating gives CASSQSLAGVSFF. V is TRBV14 and J is TRBJ2-1, with 10 bases matching TRBD2. Germline V gene lookup returns CDR1 SGHDN and CDR2 FVKESK. CDR3 length: 13 residues. Trimming at V came to 3 bases and at J to 15 bases, leaving 8 bases not matched to a gene.

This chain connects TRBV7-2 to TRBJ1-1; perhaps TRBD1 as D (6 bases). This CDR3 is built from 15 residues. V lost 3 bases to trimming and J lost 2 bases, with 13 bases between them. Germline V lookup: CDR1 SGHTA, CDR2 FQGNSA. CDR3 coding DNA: TGTGCCAGCAGCTTTCCGGGACACGCAAACACTGAAGCTTTCTTT. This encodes CASSFPGHANTEAFF.

The CDR3 reads CASTYQGLNTEAFF. DNA of the CDR3: TGTGCCAGCACTTATCAAGGGTTGAACACTGAAGCTTTCTTT. The chain has TRBV6-2 or TRBV6-3 and TRBJ1-1; D is unclear. Per germline, CDR1 MNHEY and CDR2 SVGEGT. The CDR3 spans 14 residues. V was cut by 7 bases and J by 0 bases, with 12 bases left in between.

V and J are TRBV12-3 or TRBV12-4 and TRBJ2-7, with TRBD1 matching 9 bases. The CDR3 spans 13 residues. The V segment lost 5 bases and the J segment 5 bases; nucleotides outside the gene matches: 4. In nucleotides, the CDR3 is TGTGCCAGCAGTCCACAGGGGGCCAACGAGCAGTACTTC. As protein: CASSPQGANEQYF.

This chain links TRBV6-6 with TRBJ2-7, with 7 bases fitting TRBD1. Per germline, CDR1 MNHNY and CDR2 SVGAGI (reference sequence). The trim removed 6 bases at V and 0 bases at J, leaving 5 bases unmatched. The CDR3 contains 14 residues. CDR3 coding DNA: TGTGCCAGCAGAAAACAGGGGCGCTCCTACGAGCAGTACTTC. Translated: CASRKQGRSYEQYF.

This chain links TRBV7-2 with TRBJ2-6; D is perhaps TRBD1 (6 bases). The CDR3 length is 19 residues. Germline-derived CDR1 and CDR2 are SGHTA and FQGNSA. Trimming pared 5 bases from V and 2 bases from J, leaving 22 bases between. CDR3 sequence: CASSPGVQGSLAGANVLTF. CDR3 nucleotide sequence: TGTGCCAGCAGCCCCGGTGTACAGGGCTCGTTGGCTGGGGCCAACGTCCTGACTTTC.

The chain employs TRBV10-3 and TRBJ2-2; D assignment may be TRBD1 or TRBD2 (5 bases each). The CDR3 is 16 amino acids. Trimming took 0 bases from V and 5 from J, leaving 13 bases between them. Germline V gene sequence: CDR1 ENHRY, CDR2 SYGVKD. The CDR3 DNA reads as TGTGCCATCAGTGAGTCGCTCGGGGCGAGGACCGGGGAGCTGTTTTTT. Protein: CAISESLGARTGELFF.

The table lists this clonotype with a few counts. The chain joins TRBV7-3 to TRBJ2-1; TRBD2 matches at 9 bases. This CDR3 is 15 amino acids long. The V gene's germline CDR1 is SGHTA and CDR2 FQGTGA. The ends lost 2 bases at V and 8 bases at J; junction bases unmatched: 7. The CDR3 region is CASSLRAGGRHEQFF. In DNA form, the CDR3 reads TGTGCCAGCAGCTTACGTGCGGGGGGGAGGCATGAGCAGTTCTTC.

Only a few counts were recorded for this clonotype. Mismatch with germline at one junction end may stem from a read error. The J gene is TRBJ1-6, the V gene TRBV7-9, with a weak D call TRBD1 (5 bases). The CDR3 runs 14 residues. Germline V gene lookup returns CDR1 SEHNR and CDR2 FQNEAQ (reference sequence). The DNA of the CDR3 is TGTGCCAGCAGCGTAGCGGGGCGGGACTCACCCCTCCACTTT. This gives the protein CASSVAGRDSPLHF. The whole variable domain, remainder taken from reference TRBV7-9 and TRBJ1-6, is DTGVSQNPRHKITKRGQNVTFRCDPISEHNRLYWYRQTLGQGPEFLTYFQNEAQLEKSRLLSDRFSAERPKGSFSTLEIQRTEQGDSAMYLCASSVAGRDSPLHFGNGTRLTVT.

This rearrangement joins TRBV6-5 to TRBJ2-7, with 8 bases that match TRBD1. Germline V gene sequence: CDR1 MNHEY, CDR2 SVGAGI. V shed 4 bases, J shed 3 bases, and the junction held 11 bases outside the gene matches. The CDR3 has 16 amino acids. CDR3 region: CASSSRMTGAVYEQYV. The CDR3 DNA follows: TGTGCCAGCAGTTCTCGGATGACAGGGGCGGTCTACGAGCAGTACGTC.